This passage covers 12 T cell receptor beta chains from one sample sequenced in a study of cytomegalovirus exposure and HLA in healthy donors. The primer mix had 60 Vbeta and 13 Jbeta primers. Repertoires were generated with immunoSEQ multiplex PCR, while TCRdb's copy carries only in-frame clones and drops some. This table has about 150,000 clones, approximately 80% appearing once. Sequenced input: PBMCs. These receptors were collected from a woman aged 40 to 49 in good health and CMV-seropositive.

The chain is built from TRBV6-1 and TRBJ2-7, with 9 bases fitting TRBD2. CDR1 is MNHNS, CDR2 SASEGT, per germline. The CDR3 totals 15 residues. J was trimmed by 2 bases and V by 5 bases; bases with no gene match: 7. The CDR3 region has the DNA TGTGCCAGCAGTATAATGCCTAGCGGGACCTACGAGCAGTACTTC. It yields the protein CASSIMPSGTYEQYF.

This clone was counted a single time. The chain couples TRBV5-8 to TRBJ2-5; the D gene is possibly TRBD1 (6 bases). Germline values: CDR1 SGHTS, CDR2 YDEGEE. V gave up 4 bases and J gave up 0 bases, with 16 bases separating them. This CDR3 spans 16 amino acids. CDR3 DNA: TGTGCCAGCAGCGCAGGGACAAGGGGAGACCAAGAGACCCAGTACTTC. Translation: CASSAGTRGDQETQYF.

The chain employs TRBV29-1 and TRBJ2-7; the D gene is possibly TRBD2 (5 bases). CDR3 length: 14 residues. Germline-derived CDR1 and CDR2 are SQVTM and ANQGSEA. Trimming took off 5 bases at V and 2 bases at J, with 16 bases between the two ends. The CDR3: CSVYLRERPYEQYF. CDR3 coding DNA: TGCAGCGTTTACTTGAGGGAGCGTCCCTACGAGCAGTACTTC.

The CDR3 DNA reads TGTGCCAGCAGCCCGCGACAGTTTTTGAACACTGAAGCTTTCTTT. Protein sequence: CASSPRQFLNTEAFF. This chain uses TRBV11-2 with TRBJ1-1, with a weak D call TRBD1 (5 bases). This CDR3 comprises 15 residues. Trimming took 5 bases from V and 0 from J, leaving 13 bases between them. Germline V lookup: CDR1 SGHAT, CDR2 FQNNGV.

The chain has TRBV5-1 and TRBJ1-1; D is ambiguous. The germline V gene has CDR1 SGHRS and CDR2 YFSETQ. Trimming took 3 bases from V and 1 from J, leaving 7 bases between them. CDR3 length: 13 amino acids. CDR3 in amino acids: CASSYSQNTEAFF. CDR3 DNA sequence: TGCGCCAGCAGCTACAGTCAGAACACTGAAGCTTTCTTT. Using reference TRBV5-1 and TRBJ1-1 for the parts outside the CDR3, the full variable domain is KAGVTQTPRYLIKTRGQQVTLSCSPISGHRSVSWYQQTPGQGLQFLFEYFSETQRNKGNFPGRFSGRQFSNSRSEMNVSTLELGDSALYLCASSYSQNTEAFFGQGTRLTVV.

CDR3 in DNA: TGTGCCAGCAAAAACCTTCGTACAGGACCGAACACTGAAGCTTTCTTT. Translation gives CASKNLRTGPNTEAFF. J is TRBJ1-1 and V is TRBV27, with D tentatively TRBD1 (5 bases). Germline CDR1 is MNHEY and CDR2 is SMNVEV (reference sequence). V shed 7 bases and J shed 1 base, with 19 bases lying between them. CDR3 length: 16 residues.

The genes are TRBV7-7 and TRBJ2-1; tentatively, D is TRBD2 (6 bases). Trimming stripped 5 bases from V and 6 bases from J, with 11 bases between. The CDR3 consists of 13 residues. Germline values: CDR1 SSHAT, CDR2 FNYEAQ (reference sequence). DNA for the CDR3: TGTGCCAGCAGCGAGGGGAGGTCCAATGAGCAGTTCTTC. It yields the protein CASSEGRSNEQFF.

The chain uses TRBV5-4 and TRBJ1-1, with unresolved D. This CDR3 region has 9 residues. The V end lost 4 bases, the J end lost 9 bases, and 4 bases lay between the germline ends. In germline, CDR1 is SGHNT, CDR2 YYREEE (reference sequence). This CDR3 is CASSVKAFF. In nucleotides, the CDR3 is TGTGCCAGCAGCGTTAAAGCTTTCTTT.

This chain joins TRBV5-1 and TRBJ2-1, with D possibly TRBD1 on 5 matching bases. Per the germline V gene, CDR1 is SGHRS and CDR2 is YFSETQ. The CDR3 has 14 amino acids. Trimming left V 0 bases short and J 5 bases short, with 9 bases between. The CDR3 sequence: CASSLVSGNNEQFF. The CDR3 nucleotides read TGCGCCAGCAGCTTGGTTTCAGGGAACAATGAGCAGTTCTTC.

The chain is built from TRBV25-1 and TRBJ1-4; perhaps TRBD1 as D (5 bases). With 5 bases removed from V and 8 bases from J, the gap between germline ends came to 18 bases. The CDR3 runs to 15 residues. Germline-derived CDR1 and CDR2 are MGHDK and SYGVNS. CDR3 nucleotides: TGTGCCAGCAGTCTAAATCAACTCACAGGAGAAAAACTGTTTTTT. Translating it yields CASSLNQLTGEKLFF.

The V gene is TRBV5-6, the J gene TRBJ1-1; TRBD1 might be the D (5 bases). The CDR3 totals 14 residues. Germline CDR1 is SGHDT and CDR2 is YYEEEE. Trimming removed 4 bases from V and 0 bases from J, with 10 bases in between. The CDR3 here is CASSAAGLNTEAFF. The CDR3 region has the DNA TGTGCCAGCAGCGCCGCAGGGTTGAACACTGAAGCTTTCTTT.

The chain is built from TRBV6-7 and TRBJ2-7; 11 bases align to TRBD2. TRBV6-7 is filed as an ORF, its function uncertain. The ends lost 5 bases at V and 2 bases at J; junction bases unmatched: 8. This CDR3 has 16 amino acids. The CDR3 loop reads CASSRLAGLFPYEQYF. The CDR3 coding sequence is TGTGCCAGCAGTAGACTAGCGGGACTCTTCCCCTACGAGCAGTACTTC.